A single sample is the source of the 4 T cell receptor beta chains below, sequenced in a study of blood T cell repertoires in COVID-19. Some clones are missing from TCRdb's copy, which holds only in-frame ones; the method was immunoSEQ multiplex PCR. The sample holds about 140,000 clones; 84% are singletons and the top ten take under 10%. Source material: peripheral blood. Receptors originate from a man aged 25-45 years with COVID-19, enrolled during active disease.

This clone was recorded once. The rearrangement links TRBV19 to TRBJ2-3; D is perhaps TRBD1 (5 bases). Trimming stripped 3 bases from V and 3 bases from J, with 10 bases between. The CDR3 is 14 amino acids. Germline loops: CDR1 LNHDA, CDR2 SQIVND (reference sequence). CDR3 sequence: CASSIPGITDTQYF. The CDR3 DNA reads as TGTGCCAGTAGTATCCCAGGGATTACAGATACGCAGTATTTT.

The gene calls are TRBV2 and TRBJ2-1; 9 positions match TRBD1. V shed 8 bases and J 3 bases; nucleotides not matched to a gene: 8. The CDR3 is 15 residues long. Germline V gene data show CDR1 as SNHLY and CDR2 as FYNNEI. DNA for the CDR3: TGTGCCAGCCGTCCCACGGGACAGGGCTACAATGAGCAGTTCTTC. This gives the protein CASRPTGQGYNEQFF.

V is TRBV29-1 and J is TRBJ2-1; D is undetermined. This CDR3 is built from 11 residues. The germline V gene encodes CDR1 SQVTM and CDR2 ANQGSEA. Trimming took 5 bases from V and 3 from J, leaving 5 bases between them. The CDR3 region has the DNA TGCAGCGTTCTTCTCTACAATGAGCAGTTCTTC. Translating it yields CSVLLYNEQFF.

The chain uses TRBV7-2 and TRBJ2-3; 7 bases map to TRBD2. Germline V lookup: CDR1 SGHTA, CDR2 FQGNSA. The CDR3 contains 15 residues. V was clipped by 6 bases and J by 3 bases; unmatched bases: 9. The CDR3 region is CASRGEGWRTDTQYF. The CDR3 DNA reads TGTGCCAGCAGGGGGGAGGGTTGGCGGACAGATACGCAGTATTTT.